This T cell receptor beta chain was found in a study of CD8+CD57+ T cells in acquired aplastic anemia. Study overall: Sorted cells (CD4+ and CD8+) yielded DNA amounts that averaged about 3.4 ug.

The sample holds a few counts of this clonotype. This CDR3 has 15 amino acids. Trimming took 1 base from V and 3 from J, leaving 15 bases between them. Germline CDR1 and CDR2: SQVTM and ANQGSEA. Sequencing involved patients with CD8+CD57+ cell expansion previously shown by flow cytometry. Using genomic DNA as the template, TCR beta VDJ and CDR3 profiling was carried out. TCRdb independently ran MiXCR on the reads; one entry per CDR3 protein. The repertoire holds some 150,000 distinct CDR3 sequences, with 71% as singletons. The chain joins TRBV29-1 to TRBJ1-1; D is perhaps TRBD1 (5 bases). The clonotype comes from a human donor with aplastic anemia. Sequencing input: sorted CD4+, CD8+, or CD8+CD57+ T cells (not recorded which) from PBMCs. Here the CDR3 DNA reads TGCAGCGTTGAAGGGGGTGGGGGTGGGGACACTGAAGCTTTCTTT. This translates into CSVEGGGGGDTEAFF.